Listed here is a single TCR beta chain. Its target is unknown. CD45RO-negative CD8 cells positively selected for CCR7 made up the naive population, which excluded terminally differentiated effector memory CD45RA+ cells. This sample is part of a study of shared clonotypes between healthy human individuals. General study results and limits: As a rule, naive subsets had a larger estimated richness than memory subsets.

Sequenced by immunoSEQ multiplex PCR; TCRdb stores in-frame clones only, minus some. Among 550,000 to 600,000 clones listed, roughly 98% were seen once. Germline lookup yields CDR1 MDHEN and CDR2 SYDVKM. The CDR3 length is 14 residues. Trimming removed 4 bases from V and 4 bases from J; junction bases left unmatched: 2. The rearrangement uses TRBV28 and TRBJ2-3; TRBD1 matches at 10 bases. The clonotype comes from a man aged 30 to 45 in good health. The sequenced sample consisted of naive CD8+ T cells sorted from blood. CDR3 DNA: TGTGCCAGCAGTTGGGACAGGGGATCAGATACGCAGTATTTT. Amino acid sequence: CASSWDRGSDTQYF.